A selection of T cell receptor beta chains follows, all from one sample in a study of T-cell memory formation after mild COVID-19. Using its own MiXCR run on the 5' RACE reads, TCRdb lists one record per CDR3 protein. The sample consists of hundreds of thousands of distinct CDR3 sequences, around 21% of them appearing once. Source material: PBMCs or a T cell subset sorted from them (not recorded which). All receptors come from an adult woman who had mild COVID-19 (a few samples of this study predate the infection). Cell type and time point are not known. Both conserved end residues are part of each CDR3. D genes are given only for firm matches. Not all rows give a size; the values are once, few, many and, for expanded clones, a class.

CDR3 protein: CASSNGQVYEQYF; CDR3 DNA: TGTGCCAGCAGCAACGGACAGGTCTACGAGCAGTACTTC; D gene: TRBD1; V gene: TRBV7-2; J gene: TRBJ2-7; clone size: .
CDR3 protein: CASSFYSWGTSGSSGPYNEQFF; CDR3 DNA: TGTGCCAGCAGCTTTTACTCTTGGGGGACTAGCGGGTCGAGTGGCCCCTACAATGAGCAGTTCTTC; D gene: TRBD2; V gene: TRBV7-2; J gene: TRBJ2-1; clone size: few
CDR3 protein: CASSSILGLNTEAFF; CDR3 DNA: TGTGCCAGCAGTTCCATTCTAGGTTTGAACACTGAAGCTTTCTTT; D gene: .; V gene: TRBV7-9; J gene: TRBJ1-1; clone size: few
CDR3 protein: CASSVGRDRGYGANVLTF; CDR3 DNA: TGTGCCAGCAGCGTAGGGCGGGACAGGGGGTATGGGGCCAACGTCCTGACTTTC; D gene: TRBD1; V gene: TRBV9; J gene: TRBJ2-6; clone size: .
CDR3 protein: CASGNQKPEAFF; CDR3 DNA: TGTGCCAGCGGAAATCAGAAACCTGAAGCTTTCTTT; D gene: .; V gene: TRBV5-4; J gene: TRBJ1-1; clone size: .
CDR3 protein: CASSEYVSTREKLFF; CDR3 DNA: TGTGCCAGCAGTGAATACGTCAGCACAAGGGAAAAACTGTTTTTT; D gene: .; V gene: TRBV25-1; J gene: TRBJ1-4; clone size: .
CDR3 protein: CAFGDYGYTF; CDR3 DNA: TGTGCCTTCGGAGACTATGGCTACACCTTC; D gene: .; V gene: TRBV30; J gene: TRBJ1-2; clone size: .
CDR3 protein: CASSQGQGAGQPQHF; CDR3 DNA: TGTGCCAGCAGCCAAGGGCAGGGGGCAGGTCAGCCCCAGCATTTT; D gene: TRBD1; V gene: TRBV7-2; J gene: TRBJ1-5; clone size: .
CDR3 protein: CASSSTDGPYEQYF; CDR3 DNA: TGTGCCAGCAGCTCGACGGACGGCCCCTACGAGCAGTACTTC; D gene: .; V gene: TRBV11-2; J gene: TRBJ2-7; clone size: .
CDR3 protein: CATSRAGTGGIDEQFF; CDR3 DNA: TGTGCCACCAGCAGAGCCGGGACAGGGGGAATCGATGAGCAGTTCTTC; D gene: TRBD1; V gene: TRBV15; J gene: TRBJ2-1; clone size: .
CDR3 protein: CASSQEDDEQFF; CDR3 DNA: TGTGCCAGCAGCCAAGAAGACGATGAGCAGTTCTTC; D gene: .; V gene: TRBV14; J gene: TRBJ2-1; clone size: few
CDR3 protein: CASSLRGAVAEAFF; CDR3 DNA: TGTGCCAGCAGCTTAAGGGGGGCGGTCGCTGAAGCTTTCTTT; D gene: .; V gene: TRBV13; J gene: TRBJ1-1; clone size: .
CDR3 protein: CASKTTGANVYGYTF; CDR3 DNA: TGTGCCAGCAAAACGACAGGGGCGAACGTCTATGGCTACACCTTC; D gene: TRBD1; V gene: TRBV12-3/TRBV12-4; J gene: TRBJ1-2; clone size: few
CDR3 protein: CASSLVPDRLNTEAFF; CDR3 DNA: TGTGCCAGCAGCTTGGTCCCGGACCGCTTGAACACTGAAGCTTTCTTT; D gene: .; V gene: TRBV5-6; J gene: TRBJ1-1; clone size: .
CDR3 protein: CASSYRGAPNNEQFF; CDR3 DNA: TGTGCCAGCAGTTACAGGGGGGCCCCAAACAATGAGCAGTTCTTC; D gene: .; V gene: TRBV6-2/TRBV6-3; J gene: TRBJ2-1; clone size: few
CDR3 protein: CASSQEGINSNQPQHF; CDR3 DNA: TGCGCCAGCAGCCAAGAAGGGATTAATAGCAATCAGCCCCAGCATTTT; D gene: .; V gene: TRBV4-1; J gene: TRBJ1-5; clone size: .
CDR3 protein: CASSILTVGRDTEAFF; CDR3 DNA: TGTGCCAGTAGTATCCTCACCGTGGGTAGGGACACTGAAGCTTTCTTT; D gene: .; V gene: TRBV19; J gene: TRBJ1-1; clone size: .
CDR3 protein: CASSLGGINEQFF; CDR3 DNA: TGTGCCAGCAGCTTAGGCGGAATCAATGAGCAGTTCTTC; D gene: .; V gene: TRBV7-2; J gene: TRBJ2-1; clone size: many
CDR3 protein: CASSSTDRTYEQYF; CDR3 DNA: TGTGCCAGCAGCTCCACGGACAGGACCTACGAGCAGTACTTC; D gene: TRBD1; V gene: TRBV9; J gene: TRBJ2-7; clone size: .
CDR3 protein: CASTSRGELNTEAFF; CDR3 DNA: TGTGCCAGCACCTCTAGGGGGGAACTGAACACTGAAGCTTTCTTT; D gene: .; V gene: TRBV12-3/TRBV12-4; J gene: TRBJ1-1; clone size: few
CDR3 protein: CSAGGELETQYF; CDR3 DNA: TGCAGTGCTGGAGGGGAACTGGAGACCCAGTACTTC; D gene: .; V gene: TRBV20-1; J gene: TRBJ2-5; clone size: once
CDR3 protein: CASSIQGGGETQYF; CDR3 DNA: TGTGCCAGTAGTATACAGGGAGGTGGAGAGACCCAGTACTTC; D gene: .; V gene: TRBV19; J gene: TRBJ2-5; clone size: few
CDR3 protein: CASSISGLSAEAFF; CDR3 DNA: TGTGCCAGCAGCATATCAGGGTTATCGGCCGAAGCTTTCTTT; D gene: .; V gene: TRBV12-3/TRBV12-4; J gene: TRBJ1-1; clone size: .
CDR3 protein: CASSLFGQGSGSGANVLTF; CDR3 DNA: TGCGCCAGCAGCTTGTTTGGCCAGGGGTCGGGTTCTGGGGCCAACGTCCTGACTTTC; D gene: .; V gene: TRBV5-1; J gene: TRBJ2-6; clone size: .
CDR3 protein: CASSLAPMRQGHEQYF; CDR3 DNA: TGTGCCAGCAGCTTAGCACCTATGAGACAGGGCCACGAGCAGTACTTC; D gene: TRBD1; V gene: TRBV7-6; J gene: TRBJ2-7; clone size: .
CDR3 protein: CASKEGPQETQYF; CDR3 DNA: TGTGCCAGCAAGGAGGGACCCCAAGAGACCCAGTACTTC; D gene: .; V gene: TRBV6-2/TRBV6-3; J gene: TRBJ2-5; clone size: few
CDR3 protein: CATSGRGSTDTQYF; CDR3 DNA: TGTGCCACCAGTGGGAGGGGGAGCACAGATACGCAGTATTTT; D gene: .; V gene: TRBV24-1; J gene: TRBJ2-3; clone size: many
CDR3 protein: CAWSVNPDTQYF; CDR3 DNA: TGTGCCTGGAGTGTTAACCCAGATACGCAGTATTTT; D gene: .; V gene: TRBV30; J gene: TRBJ2-3; clone size: many
CDR3 protein: CASSPGAGGFSTDTQYF; CDR3 DNA: TGTGCCAGCTCACCAGGCGCGGGAGGATTTAGCACAGATACGCAGTATTTT; D gene: TRBD2; V gene: TRBV18; J gene: TRBJ2-3; clone size: .
CDR3 protein: CSAGVRETQYF; CDR3 DNA: TGCAGTGCGGGGGTGAGGGAGACCCAGTACTTC; D gene: .; V gene: TRBV20-1; J gene: TRBJ2-5; clone size: .
CDR3 protein: CASSLGPDYPYEQYF; CDR3 DNA: TGTGCCAGCAGCTTAGGACCGGACTACCCCTACGAGCAGTACTTC; D gene: .; V gene: TRBV7-6; J gene: TRBJ2-7; clone size: many
CDR3 protein: CASSSTGGETYEQYF; CDR3 DNA: TGTGCCAGCAGTTCGACAGGGGGAGAGACCTACGAGCAGTACTTC; D gene: TRBD1; V gene: TRBV6-6; J gene: TRBJ2-7; clone size: .
CDR3 protein: CASSEQGVTYEQYF; CDR3 DNA: TGTGCCAGCAGTGAACAGGGGGTGACCTACGAGCAGTACTTC; D gene: TRBD1; V gene: TRBV2; J gene: TRBJ2-7; clone size: .
CDR3 protein: CASNYAGQPMNTEAFF; CDR3 DNA: TGCGCCAGCAACTACGCGGGACAGCCTATGAACACTGAAGCTTTCTTT; D gene: TRBD1; V gene: TRBV5-1; J gene: TRBJ1-1; clone size: .
CDR3 protein: CASSSQLNQPQHF; CDR3 DNA: TGTGCCAGCAGCTCTCAGTTAAATCAGCCCCAGCATTTT; D gene: .; V gene: TRBV7-2; J gene: TRBJ1-5; clone size: .
CDR3 protein: CASSFPSRLADTDTQYF; CDR3 DNA: TGTGCCAGCAGCTTCCCGAGTAGACTAGCGGACACAGATACGCAGTATTTT; D gene: TRBD2; V gene: TRBV11-1; J gene: TRBJ2-3; clone size: once
CDR3 protein: CASSLMALGVLTF; CDR3 DNA: TGTGCCAGCAGCTTAATGGCCCTCGGCGTCCTGACTTTC; D gene: .; V gene: TRBV7-9; J gene: TRBJ2-6; clone size: few
CDR3 protein: CASSGFSGGAFWTGELFF; CDR3 DNA: TGTGCCAGCAGCGGCTTTAGCGGGGGGGCCTTTTGGACCGGGGAGCTGTTTTTT; D gene: TRBD2; V gene: TRBV9; J gene: TRBJ2-2; clone size: few
CDR3 protein: CAISEGSGPSYNEQFF; CDR3 DNA: TGTGCCATCAGTGAAGGTAGCGGGCCTTCCTACAATGAGCAGTTCTTC; D gene: TRBD2; V gene: TRBV10-3; J gene: TRBJ2-1; clone size: .
CDR3 protein: CASRPTIITGELFF; CDR3 DNA: TGCGCCAGCAGACCGACTATAATCACCGGGGAGCTGTTTTTT; D gene: .; V gene: TRBV5-1; J gene: TRBJ2-2; clone size: many
CDR3 protein: CASSLAGRGNYNEQFF; CDR3 DNA: TGTGCCAGCAGCTTAGCAGGGCGGGGTAACTACAATGAGCAGTTCTTC; D gene: .; V gene: TRBV7-2; J gene: TRBJ2-1; clone size: .
CDR3 protein: CASSPRLAGHYTQYF; CDR3 DNA: TGTGCCAGCAGCCCGAGACTAGCCGGCCACTATACGCAGTATTTT; D gene: TRBD2; V gene: TRBV6-5; J gene: TRBJ2-3; clone size: .
CDR3 protein: CASSLDPLGGSDNIQYF; CDR3 DNA: TGTGCCAGCAGCTTAGACCCCCTCGGAGGGAGTGATAACATTCAGTACTTC; D gene: .; V gene: TRBV11-2; J gene: TRBJ2-4; clone size: .
CDR3 protein: CASSIMSYNEQFF; CDR3 DNA: TGTGCCAGTAGTATAATGAGTTACAATGAGCAGTTCTTC; D gene: .; V gene: TRBV19; J gene: TRBJ2-1; clone size: .
CDR3 protein: CASSDTYRGAKYF; CDR3 DNA: TGCGCCAGCAGTGACACATACCGGGGGGCAAAGTACTTC; D gene: .; V gene: TRBV10-2; J gene: TRBJ2-7; clone size: .
CDR3 protein: CATSALVNNEQFF; CDR3 DNA: TGTGCCACCAGTGCCCTCGTTAATAATGAGCAGTTCTTC; D gene: .; V gene: TRBV24-1; J gene: TRBJ2-1; clone size: few
CDR3 protein: CASSVVGTTGDGNTIYF; CDR3 DNA: TGTGCCAGCAGCGTGGTAGGGACAACGGGGGACGGAAACACCATATATTTT; D gene: .; V gene: TRBV9; J gene: TRBJ1-3; clone size: few
CDR3 protein: CASRPPGTGHQPQHF; CDR3 DNA: TGTGCCAGCAGACCCCCCGGGACAGGGCATCAGCCCCAGCATTTT; D gene: TRBD1; V gene: TRBV12-3/TRBV12-4; J gene: TRBJ1-5; clone size: few
CDR3 protein: CASSRGAASGANVLTF; CDR3 DNA: TGTGCCAGCAGCCGGGGAGCAGCCTCTGGGGCCAACGTCCTGACTTTC; D gene: .; V gene: TRBV4-2; J gene: TRBJ2-6; clone size: few
CDR3 protein: CASSSGTSGPYEQYF; CDR3 DNA: TGTGCCAGCAGTTCGGGGACTAGCGGACCCTACGAGCAGTACTTC; D gene: TRBD2; V gene: TRBV6-2/TRBV6-3; J gene: TRBJ2-7; clone size: .
CDR3 protein: CASSVGLAGDSYNEQFF; CDR3 DNA: TGTGCCAGCAGCGTTGGACTAGCGGGGGACTCCTACAATGAGCAGTTCTTC; D gene: TRBD2; V gene: TRBV9; J gene: TRBJ2-1; clone size: .